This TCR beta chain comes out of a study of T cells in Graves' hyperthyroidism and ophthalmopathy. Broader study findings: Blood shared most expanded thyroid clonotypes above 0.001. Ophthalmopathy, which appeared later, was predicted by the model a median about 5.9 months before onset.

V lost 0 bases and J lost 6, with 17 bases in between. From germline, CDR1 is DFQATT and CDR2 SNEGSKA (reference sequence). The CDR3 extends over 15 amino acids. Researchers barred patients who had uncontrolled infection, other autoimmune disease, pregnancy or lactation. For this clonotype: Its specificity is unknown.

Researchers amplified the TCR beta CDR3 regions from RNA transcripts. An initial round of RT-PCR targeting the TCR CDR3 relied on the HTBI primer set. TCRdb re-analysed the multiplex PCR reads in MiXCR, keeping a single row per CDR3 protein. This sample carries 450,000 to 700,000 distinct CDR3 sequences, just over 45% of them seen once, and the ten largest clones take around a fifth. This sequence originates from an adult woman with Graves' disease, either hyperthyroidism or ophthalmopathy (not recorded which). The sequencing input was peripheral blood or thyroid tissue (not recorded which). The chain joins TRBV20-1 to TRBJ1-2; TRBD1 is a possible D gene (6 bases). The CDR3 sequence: CSARDPDGWGHGYTF. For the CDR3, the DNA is TGCAGTGCTAGAGATCCGGACGGTTGGGGGCATGGCTACACCTTC.